These 15 T cell receptor beta chains were sequenced from one sample in a study of T cell responses to AZD1222 COVID-19 vaccine. The protocol was immunoSEQ multiplex PCR, while the TCRdb copy is restricted to in-frame clones and leaves out a portion. The table has about 150,000 clones, about 88% seen once. Source: peripheral blood, taken on day 0 of AZD1222 vaccination. Receptors originate from an adult in good health.

This clone appeared a few times. This sequence joins TRBV27 and TRBJ2-7; 8 nucleotides align to TRBD1. Germline V gives CDR1 MNHEY, CDR2 SMNVEV (reference sequence). This CDR3 has 16 amino acids. The V segment lost 4 bases and the J segment 3 bases; nucleotides outside the gene matches: 11. CDR3 region: CASSSLPPGTGYEQYF. The DNA of the CDR3 is TGTGCCAGCAGTTCCCTCCCCCCCGGGACAGGCTACGAGCAGTACTTC.

V and J are TRBV15 and TRBJ1-5; tentative D call: TRBD1 (5 bases). CDR1 LNHNV and CDR2 YYDKDF come from the germline V gene (reference sequence). The CDR3 sequence is 16 residues long. V lost 2 bases, J lost 1 base, and 12 bases lay in between. The CDR3 reads CATSRQGRGSNQPQHF. The CDR3 DNA reads as TGTGCCACCAGCAGACAGGGAAGGGGAAGCAATCAGCCCCAGCATTTT. The whole variable domain, remainder taken from reference TRBV15 and TRBJ1-5, is DAMVIQNPRYQVTQFGKPVTLSCSQTLNHNVMYWYQQKSSQAPKLLFHYYDKDFNNEADTPDNFQSRRPNTSFCFLDIRSPGLGDTAMYLCATSRQGRGSNQPQHFGDGTRLSIL.

V is TRBV10-3 and J is TRBJ1-6; D uncertain. Trimming cost V 0 bases and J 7 bases, with 7 bases left between them. This CDR3 has 14 residues. Germline V gene data show CDR1 as ENHRY and CDR2 as SYGVKD. CDR3 in DNA: TGTGCCATCAGTGAGTCGGGCGGGAATTCACCCCTCCACTTT. Protein sequence: CAISESGGNSPLHF.

The rearrangement links TRBV4-1 to TRBJ2-4; D ambiguous. The V gene's germline CDR1 is MGHRA and CDR2 YSYEKL. The V end lost 3 bases, the J end lost 11 bases, and 17 bases lay between the germline ends. CDR3 size: 14 residues. CDR3 region: CASSQGRSHKVQYF. CDR3 DNA sequence: TGCGCCAGCAGCCAGGGCAGGTCCCACAAGGTTCAGTACTTC.

V is TRBV2 and J is TRBJ1-1; TRBD1 matches 8 bases. This CDR3 spans 13 amino acids. Germline V gives CDR1 SNHLY, CDR2 FYNNEI. V shed 6 bases, J shed 8 bases, and the junction held 8 bases outside the gene matches. Here the CDR3 DNA reads TGTGCCAGCAGCACCACTAGGACAGGGGAAGCTTTCTTT. Translation: CASSTTRTGEAFF.

CDR3 in DNA: TGTGCCAGCAGCCAAGTACTGTCCTACAATGAGCAGTTCTTC. This sequence encodes CASSQVLSYNEQFF. V is TRBV14 and J is TRBJ2-1; D uncertain. Trimming removed 1 base from V and 1 base from J, with 5 bases in between. The CDR3 has 14 residues. In germline, CDR1 is SGHDN, CDR2 FVKESK.

The gene calls are TRBV15 and TRBJ1-2; 10 bases map to TRBD1. CDR1 is LNHNV, CDR2 YYDKDF, per germline (reference sequence). V gave up 1 base and J gave up 8 bases; unmatched junction bases: 4. This CDR3 is built from 14 residues. The CDR3 loop reads CATSRVGQGPGYTF. The CDR3, as DNA: TGTGCCACCAGCAGAGTGGGACAGGGGCCCGGCTACACCTTC.

This chain connects TRBV6-5 to TRBJ2-1; TRBD2 is a possible D gene (6 bases). Germline CDR1 reads MNHEY; CDR2 reads SVGAGI. The V end lost 6 bases, the J end lost 3 bases, and 12 bases lay between the germline ends. The CDR3 spans 14 residues. The CDR3 region has the DNA TGTGCCAGCAGACGGGACTGGCTCTACAATGAGCAGTTCTTC. Residues: CASRRDWLYNEQFF.

The rearrangement uses TRBV4-1 and TRBJ2-5; no clear D gene. The CDR3 covers 16 residues. V lost 0 bases and J 0 bases, leaving 11 bases between the germline ends. CDR1 MGHRA and CDR2 YSYEKL come from the germline V gene. The CDR3 region has the DNA TGCGCCAGCAGCCAAGAAACCGGACGGTACCAAGAGACCCAGTACTTC. Amino acid sequence: CASSQETGRYQETQYF.

V is TRBV28 and J is TRBJ1-4; 12 bases line up with TRBD1. The CDR3 runs to 17 residues. CDR1 is MDHEN, CDR2 SYDVKM, per germline. The trim removed 6 bases at V and 3 bases at J, leaving 8 bases unmatched. The CDR3 sequence is CASSGRDRGLANEKLFF. The CDR3 bases are TGTGCCAGCAGCGGAAGGGACAGGGGGCTAGCTAATGAAAAACTGTTTTTT.

The gene calls are TRBV11-2 and TRBJ2-5; 12 nucleotides match TRBD2. CDR1 is SGHAT, CDR2 FQNNGV, per germline. V shed 4 bases and J 1 base; nucleotides not matched to a gene: 10. The CDR3 contains 18 residues. In nucleotides, the CDR3 is TGTGCCAGCAGCTATTTGGCTAGCGGGAGGGCGGCCCAAGAGACCCAGTACTTC. It translates to CASSYLASGRAAQETQYF.

The V gene is TRBV19, the J gene TRBJ1-6; D is possibly TRBD1 (5 bases). In germline, CDR1 is LNHDA, CDR2 SQIVND (reference sequence). The CDR3 has 14 amino acids. V was cut by 7 bases and J by 9 bases, with 16 bases left in between. DNA of the CDR3: TGTGCCAGTAACCAGGACACTCGGGGTTCACCCCTCCACTTT. This sequence encodes CASNQDTRGSPLHF.

This chain links TRBV7-2 with TRBJ1-3, with D maybe TRBD1 (6 bases). The length of the CDR3 is 13 residues. Trimming pared 2 bases from V and 8 bases from J, leaving 10 bases between. Germline V CDR1 and CDR2: SGHTA, FQGNSA. The CDR3 reads CASSLRGAYTIYF. The CDR3 DNA sequence: TGTGCCAGCAGCTTACGGGGGGCCTACACCATATATTTT.

The chain recombines TRBV5-4 with TRBJ2-5; the D is unclear. V shed 2 bases and J shed 2 bases, with 10 bases lying between them. The CDR3 has 14 amino acids. CDR1 is SGHNT and CDR2 is YYREEE in the germline V gene (reference sequence). The CDR3 is CASSLAQTQETQYF. The CDR3 DNA reads as TGTGCCAGCAGCTTAGCGCAAACGCAAGAGACCCAGTACTTC. The full variable domain, completed using reference TRBV5-4 and TRBJ2-5, is ETGVTQSPTHLIKTRGQQVTLRCSSQSGHNTVSWYQQALGQGPQFIFQYYREEENGRGNFPPRFSGLQFPNYSSELNVNALELDDSALYLCASSLAQTQETQYFGPGTRLLVL.

This clone has only one observation. The gene calls are TRBV7-2 and TRBJ1-5; D is unresolved. Germline CDR1 and CDR2: SGHTA and FQGNSA. This CDR3 region has 15 residues. Trimming stripped 3 bases from V and 7 bases from J, with 16 bases between. Written as DNA, the CDR3 is TGTGCCAGCAGCTTCTGGGGAGAGGTCGGGCAGCCCCAGCATTTT. Its translation: CASSFWGEVGQPQHF.